What follows are 17 T cell receptor beta chains derived from one specimen sequenced in a study of blood T cell repertoires in COVID-19. Some clones are missing from TCRdb's copy, which holds only in-frame ones; the method was immunoSEQ multiplex PCR. The repertoire holds about 300,000 clones, with 83% as singletons. The specimen was peripheral blood. These receptors all come from a woman between 45 and 60 years old with acute or convalescent COVID-19.

V is TRBV4-1 and J is TRBJ2-7; the match to TRBD1 covers 9 bases. J gave up 4 bases and V 4 bases, and 5 bases lay outside the gene matches. Germline CDR1 and CDR2: MGHRA and YSYEKL. The CDR3 is 14 amino acids. This CDR3 reads CASSRDRGSYEQYF. The CDR3 DNA reads as TGCGCCAGCAGCCGAGACAGGGGGTCGTACGAGCAGTACTTC.

This CDR3 is CASSTQDTAGTGELFF. The CDR3 coding sequence is TGTGCCAGCAGCACTCAAGACACAGCTGGGACCGGGGAGCTGTTTTTT. The J gene is TRBJ2-2, the V gene TRBV7-6; no firm D call. V lost 5 bases and J 5 bases, leaving 18 bases between the germline ends. The germline V gene has CDR1 SGHVS and CDR2 FNYEAQ. This CDR3 has 16 amino acids.

V usage is TRBV4-3 and J usage is TRBJ2-7; TRBD2 matches at 10 bases. Germline CDR1 is LGHNA and CDR2 is YSLEER. V was clipped by 0 bases and J by 3 bases; unmatched bases: 5. The CDR3 runs 16 residues. This chain's CDR3 is CASSQEKASGGYEQYF. In nucleotides, the CDR3 is TGCGCCAGCAGCCAAGAAAAGGCTAGCGGGGGCTACGAGCAGTACTTC.

The V and J genes are TRBV28 and TRBJ2-7, with 9 positions matching TRBD1. The CDR3 is 15 residues long. V shed 5 bases and J 5 bases; nucleotides not matched to a gene: 10. Germline CDR1 MDHEN, CDR2 SYDVKM. The CDR3 protein is CASSPPGQGINEQYV. The CDR3 region has the DNA TGTGCCAGCAGTCCACCGGGACAGGGAATTAACGAGCAGTACGTC.

The V call is TRBV6-5, the J call TRBJ1-5; 7 nucleotides line up with TRBD1. CDR3 length: 13 residues. The junction had 4 bases not matched to a gene; V was cut back by 6 bases and J by 5 bases. CDR1 and CDR2 (germline): MNHEY, SVGAGI. The DNA for the CDR3 is TGTGCCAGCAGACGAACAGGGGATCAGCCCCAGCATTTT. Translation: CASRRTGDQPQHF.

V usage is TRBV5-8 and J usage is TRBJ1-1; 10 bases line up with TRBD1. CDR1 and CDR2 (germline): SGHTS, YDEGEE. The J segment lost 4 bases and the V segment lost 7 bases, leaving 19 bases of the junction unmatched. The CDR3 runs to 18 residues. Written as DNA, the CDR3 is TGTGCCAGCCGCCCCCGACAGGGGGCGCGGGGAGATAGCACTGAAGCTTTCTTT. It specifies CASRPRQGARGDSTEAFF.

The rearrangement links TRBV11-3 to TRBJ2-2; 10 bases fit TRBD1. V trimming: 5 bases; J trimming: 14 bases; junction bases outside the gene matches: 5. CDR3 length: 12 residues. Germline assignment: CDR1 SGHNT and CDR2 YENEEA. The CDR3 nucleotides read TGTGCCAGCAGCCAGGACAGGGGGATCCTGTTTTTT. Translated: CASSQDRGILFF.

The chain carries TRBV20-1 and TRBJ2-1; D gene uncertain. CDR1 and CDR2 from the germline V gene are DFQATT and SNEGSKA (reference sequence). With 7 bases removed from V and 4 bases from J, the gap between germline ends came to 8 bases. The CDR3 consists of 11 residues. CDR3 nucleotide sequence: TGCAGTGGGGCCTCATACAATGAGCAGTTCTTC. Protein: CSGASYNEQFF.

The chain has TRBV24-1 and TRBJ2-2, with D tentatively TRBD2 (6 bases). CDR3 size: 14 residues. The V gene lost 8 bases and the J gene lost 5 bases, with 14 bases spanning the gap. CDR1 is KGHDR, CDR2 SFDVKD, per germline. The CDR3 DNA follows: TGTGCCACCACTCCTGGGGGGAGGACCGGGGAGCTGTTTTTT. Translating it yields CATTPGGRTGELFF.

This chain joins TRBV15 and TRBJ1-5; D is unclear. V gave up 0 bases and J gave up 4 bases, with 4 bases separating them. The CDR3 is made up of 13 amino acids. The germline gives CDR1 LNHNV, CDR2 YYDKDF (reference sequence). The CDR3 loop is CATSRDGNQPQHF. The CDR3 DNA reads as TGTGCCACCAGCAGAGACGGGAATCAGCCCCAGCATTTT.

The genes are TRBV18 and TRBJ1-1, with 9 nucleotides matching TRBD1. V shed 2 bases, J shed 12 bases, and the junction held 7 bases outside the gene matches. The CDR3 runs 13 residues. In germline, CDR1 is KGHSH, CDR2 LQKENI. CDR3 sequence: CASSPEGTGSSFF. CDR3 nucleotide sequence: TGTGCCAGCTCACCAGAAGGGACAGGGTCGTCTTTCTTT.

The chain combines TRBV6-5 with TRBJ2-2; TRBD2 agrees at 7 bases. Germline V CDR1 and CDR2: MNHEY, SVGAGI. This CDR3 comprises 15 residues. The trim removed 5 bases at V and 5 bases at J, leaving 8 bases unmatched. DNA for the CDR3: TGTGCCAGCAGTCGGGGGGACCGGAATACCGGGGAGCTGTTTTTT. Translating gives CASSRGDRNTGELFF.

V is TRBV9 and J is TRBJ2-3; D unclear. The CDR3 has 12 amino acids. The germline CDR1 and CDR2 sequences are SGDLS and YYNGEE. Trimming cost V 4 bases and J 2 bases, with 5 bases left between them. The CDR3, as DNA: TGTGCCAGCAGCTCTCTCACAGATACGCAGTATTTT. Translation gives CASSSLTDTQYF. Based on the CDR3 plus reference TRBV9 and TRBJ2-3, the full variable domain is DSGVTQTPKHLITATGQRVTLRCSPRSGDLSVYWYQQSLDQGLQFLIQYYNGEERAKGNILERFSAQQFPDLHSELNLSSLELGDSALYFCASSSLTDTQYFGPGTRLTVL.

This CDR3 is CATSDTSTDTQYF. As DNA, the CDR3 is TGTGCCACCAGTGATACAAGCACAGATACGCAGTATTTT. The V call is TRBV24-1, the J call TRBJ2-3; D unresolved. The CDR3 length is 13 residues. Germline V gene sequence: CDR1 KGHDR, CDR2 SFDVKD. With 3 bases removed from V and 0 bases from J, the gap between germline ends came to 3 bases.

This CDR3 reads CASSSSTSGETQYF. CDR3 DNA: TGTGCCAGTAGTTCCTCCACAAGCGGGGAGACCCAGTACTTC. The chain is built from TRBV19 and TRBJ2-5, with D perhaps matching TRBD2 (6 bases). The CDR3 has 14 residues. Between the trimmed V and J ends, which lost 5 bases and 5 bases, there was a span of 15 bases. Germline V CDR1 and CDR2: LNHDA, SQIVND (reference sequence). The full variable domain, in which reference TRBV19 and TRBJ2-5 provide the parts outside the CDR3, is DGGITQSPKYLFRKEGQNVTLSCEQNLNHDAMYWYRQDPGQGLRLIYYSQIVNDFQKGDIAEGYSVSREKKESFPLTVTSAQKNPTAFYLCASSSSTSGETQYFGPGTRLLVL.

This sequence joins TRBV7-2 and TRBJ2-7; 7 bases map to TRBD2. Germline lookup yields CDR1 SGHTA and CDR2 FQGNSA. The CDR3 extends over 14 amino acids. Trimming at V came to 8 bases and at J to 1 base, leaving 8 bases not matched to a gene. CDR3 bases: TGTGCCAGCCGAGGAACTAGCGCTTCCTACGAGCAGTACTTC. This encodes CASRGTSASYEQYF.

The V call is TRBV5-1, the J call TRBJ1-1; weak D call: TRBD1 (6 bases). The V end lost 0 bases, the J end lost 5 bases, and 11 bases lay between the germline ends. The CDR3 consists of 14 residues. CDR1 and CDR2 from the germline V gene are SGHRS and YFSETQ. The chain's CDR3 is CASSLAGGPTEAFF. The CDR3 bases are TGCGCCAGCAGCTTGGCCGGGGGGCCGACTGAAGCTTTCTTT.